Each of the 27 T cell receptor beta chains below was sequenced from the same sample in a study of blood T cell repertoires in COVID-19. Method: immunoSEQ multiplex PCR; TCRdb's copy keeps in-frame clones and lacks some. The sample contains some 150,000 clones, 80% to 90% of which appear only once. The sequenced sample consisted of peripheral blood. Receptors originate from a woman aged 55-69 years with COVID-19, enrolled during active disease.

This clone was picked up one time. The CDR3 loop is CASNENGELFF. DNA of the CDR3: TGTGCCAGCAACGAGAACGGGGAGCTGTTTTTT. This rearrangement joins TRBV2 to TRBJ2-2; D remains ambiguous. CDR3 size: 11 residues. Trimming took off 7 bases at V and 7 bases at J, with 7 bases between the two ends. Germline lookup yields CDR1 SNHLY and CDR2 FYNNEI.

This clone came up a few times. The V call is TRBV11-2, the J call TRBJ1-2; D may be TRBD1 (5 bases). V was cut by 3 bases and J by 3 bases, with 14 bases left in between. The CDR3 is 15 residues long. Germline V CDR1 and CDR2: SGHAT, FQNNGV. CDR3 DNA: TGTGCCAGCAGCTTCCCGAACAGGAGAGACTATGGCTACACCTTC. Protein product: CASSFPNRRDYGYTF.

A single count supports this clone. The chain has TRBV2 and TRBJ2-1, with a possible D match to TRBD2 (7 bases). The CDR3 contains 15 residues. In germline, CDR1 is SNHLY, CDR2 FYNNEI. The V and J ends lost 2 bases and 8 bases respectively, with 16 bases between them. The CDR3 reads CASSESGGGPYEQFF. The CDR3 DNA reads TGTGCCAGCAGTGAATCTGGGGGGGGGCCCTATGAGCAGTTCTTC.

The rearrangement uses TRBV15 and TRBJ1-3; D perhaps matches TRBD1 (6 bases). Germline loops: CDR1 LNHNV, CDR2 YYDKDF (reference sequence). The length of the CDR3 is 15 residues. V gave up 1 base and J gave up 0 bases, with 7 bases separating them. The CDR3 nucleotides are TGTGCCACCAGCAGAGCGACAGGCTCTGGAAACACCATATATTTT. Its protein product is CATSRATGSGNTIYF.

The chain recombines TRBV19 with TRBJ1-1; TRBD1 agrees at 7 bases. Germline CDR1 reads LNHDA; CDR2 reads SQIVND (reference sequence). J lost 5 bases, V lost 6 bases, and 6 bases had no gene match. This CDR3 is built from 13 residues. The CDR3 DNA reads as TGTGCCAGTAGGTCGGGACAGAAAACTGAAGCTTTCTTT. It translates to CASRSGQKTEAFF.

The genes are TRBV5-6 and TRBJ1-5; 8 bases fit TRBD1. V trimming: 0 bases; J trimming: 4 bases; junction bases outside the gene matches: 3. The CDR3 covers 15 residues. Germline V gives CDR1 SGHDT, CDR2 YYEEEE. This chain's CDR3 is CASSLGQGNNQPQHF. The CDR3 coding sequence is TGTGCCAGCAGCTTGGGACAGGGGAATAATCAGCCCCAGCATTTT.

This clone was detected only once. The rearrangement links TRBV5-1 to TRBJ2-7; 8 bases are a match to TRBD1. V was pared by 2 bases and J by 4 bases, with 5 bases of the junction left unmatched. Germline V CDR1 and CDR2: SGHRS, YFSETQ. This CDR3 comprises 14 residues. This chain's CDR3 is CASSFQGAAYEQYF. The CDR3 nucleotides read TGCGCCAGCAGCTTTCAGGGGGCAGCATACGAGCAGTACTTC.

In this sample, this clone turned up a few times. J is TRBJ2-1 and V is TRBV29-1; tentatively, D is TRBD2 (6 bases). The germline V gene encodes CDR1 SQVTM and CDR2 ANQGSEA. V shed 4 bases and J shed 6 bases, with 13 bases lying between them. The CDR3 totals 13 residues. The CDR3 spells CSVGSSSANEQFF. CDR3 bases: TGCAGCGTTGGAAGTTCTAGCGCCAATGAGCAGTTCTTC.

This chain joins TRBV7-9 and TRBJ1-1; D is perhaps TRBD1 (5 bases). The V gene lost 1 base and the J gene lost 6 bases, with 15 bases spanning the gap. There are 15 residues in the CDR3. Germline V gene sequence: CDR1 SEHNR, CDR2 FQNEAQ (reference sequence). Here the CDR3 DNA reads TGTGCCAGCAGCTTAGTAGTGGGGCTGGGCTCTGAAGCTTTCTTT. This encodes CASSLVVGLGSEAFF.

V is TRBV10-3 and J is TRBJ2-2, with D tentatively TRBD2 (5 bases). In germline, CDR1 is ENHRY, CDR2 SYGVKD. The CDR3 is 15 amino acids. With 10 bases removed from V and 2 bases from J, the gap between germline ends came to 17 bases. The CDR3 here is CATGGMRQNTGELFF. The CDR3 DNA follows: TGTGCCACCGGAGGTATGAGACAAAACACCGGGGAGCTGTTTTTT.

The CDR3 region is CASSMGQLNTEAFF. CDR3 in DNA: TGTGCCAGTAGTATGGGACAGTTGAACACTGAAGCTTTCTTT. This chain links TRBV19 with TRBJ1-1; the match to TRBD1 covers 7 bases. The V gene's germline CDR1 is LNHDA and CDR2 SQIVND (reference sequence). This CDR3 contains 14 residues. The V and J ends lost 3 bases and 0 bases, in that order; junction bases with no gene match: 1.

The gene calls are TRBV6-4 and TRBJ2-5, with a tentative D call TRBD2 (6 bases). The CDR3 has 17 residues. Germline V lookup: CDR1 MRHNA, CDR2 SNTAGT. Trimming took off 0 bases at V and 0 bases at J, with 14 bases between the two ends. CDR3 sequence reads: CASSDSWTTSYQETQYF. The DNA of the CDR3 is TGTGCCAGCAGTGACTCCTGGACTACCTCGTACCAAGAGACCCAGTACTTC.

The V call is TRBV18, the J call TRBJ1-2; maybe TRBD1 (6 bases). Deletions cut 3 bases from V and 3 bases from J, with 11 bases between. Looked up from germline, CDR1 is KGHSH and CDR2 is LQKENI. This CDR3 region has 14 residues. The CDR3 nucleotides are TGTGCCAGCTCACCGGGGGCTCTGGACTATGGCTACACCTTC. It yields the protein CASSPGALDYGYTF.

J is TRBJ1-1 and V is TRBV12-3 or TRBV12-4; D ambiguous. The CDR3 sequence is 13 residues long. Trimming cost V 3 bases and J 1 base, with 6 bases left between them. The CDR3 DNA reads as TGTGCCAGCAGTTTTGCGGGGAACACTGAAGCTTTCTTT. Translation: CASSFAGNTEAFF.

The chain combines TRBV5-4 with TRBJ2-1; TRBD1 agrees at 7 bases. CDR3 length: 15 amino acids. V lost 3 bases and J lost 1; bases outside the gene matches: 4. Looked up from germline, CDR1 is SGHNT and CDR2 is YYREEE (reference sequence). For the CDR3, the DNA is TGTGCCAGCAGCTGGGGACAGCAATCCTACAATGAGCAGTTCTTC. It specifies CASSWGQQSYNEQFF.

The genes are TRBV6-5 and TRBJ2-5; maybe TRBD2 (6 bases). V was pared by 0 bases and J by 4 bases, with 12 bases between. The CDR3 has 15 amino acids. Germline assignment: CDR1 MNHEY and CDR2 SVGAGI. CDR3 nucleotides: TGTGCCAGCAGTTACTCGTTCGGAGGGGCAGAGACCCAGTACTTC. The encoded protein is CASSYSFGGAETQYF.

This chain joins TRBV7-6 and TRBJ1-1, with D maybe TRBD1 (6 bases). Looked up from germline, CDR1 is SGHVS and CDR2 is FNYEAQ. Trimming removed 3 bases from V and 1 base from J, with 12 bases in between. CDR3 length equals 15 residues. The CDR3 region is CASSFGRGRNTEAFF. The CDR3 nucleotides are TGTGCCAGCAGCTTCGGGAGGGGGAGGAACACTGAAGCTTTCTTT.

The rearrangement links TRBV11-3 to TRBJ2-7; 11 nucleotides line up with TRBD2. Trimming removed 5 bases from V and 3 bases from J; junction bases left unmatched: 3. The CDR3 extends over 14 amino acids. Germline CDR1 is SGHNT and CDR2 is YENEEA. This chain's CDR3 is CASSQTSGGYEQYF. In DNA form, the CDR3 reads TGTGCCAGCAGCCAAACTAGCGGGGGCTACGAGCAGTACTTC.

The chain couples TRBV5-4 to TRBJ2-3, with D perhaps TRBD1 (6 bases). Trimming shortened V by 7 bases and J by 0 bases, and 15 bases separated the two germline ends. The germline V gene has CDR1 SGHNT and CDR2 YYREEE (reference sequence). CDR3 length: 15 residues. The CDR3 protein is CASPGQGNSTDTQYF. Written as DNA, the CDR3 is TGTGCCAGCCCGGGTCAGGGGAATAGCACAGATACGCAGTATTTT.

The rearrangement uses TRBV3-1 (or the pseudogene TRBV3-2) and TRBJ2-2, with D perhaps matching TRBD1 (6 bases). The CDR3 runs to 15 residues. Trimming left V 0 bases short and J 7 bases short, with 12 bases between. The germline V gene has CDR1 LGHDT and CDR2 YNNKEL (reference sequence). The CDR3 loop reads CASSQDQTGFGELFF. In DNA form, the CDR3 reads TGTGCCAGCAGCCAAGATCAAACAGGGTTCGGGGAGCTGTTTTTT.

This chain uses TRBV14 with TRBJ1-2; D call uncertain. Looked up from germline, CDR1 is SGHDN and CDR2 is FVKESK. V was shortened by 1 base and J by 1 base, with 16 bases between the two germline ends. CDR3 length equals 17 residues. CDR3 in DNA: TGTGCCAGCAGCCAAGCGGTAGGCCTTAACAGTAACTATGGCTACACCTTC. Translated: CASSQAVGLNSNYGYTF.

This rearrangement joins TRBV7-2 to TRBJ2-7, with a possible D match to TRBD1 (6 bases). The CDR3 sequence is 14 residues long. V dropped 1 base and J dropped 2 bases, with 9 bases sitting between them. CDR1 and CDR2 from the germline V gene are SGHTA and FQGNSA. The CDR3 loop is CASSLDRATYEQYF. The DNA of the CDR3 is TGTGCCAGCAGCTTAGACAGGGCAACCTACGAGCAGTACTTC. Supplemented by reference TRBV7-2 and TRBJ2-7, the full variable domain reads GAGVSQSPSNKVTEKGKDVELRCDPISGHTALYWYRQSLGQGLEFLIYFQGNSAPDKSGLPSDRFSAERTGGSVSTLTIQRTQQEDSAVYLCASSLDRATYEQYFGPGTRLTVT.

This clone appeared a single time. The chain employs TRBV24-1 and TRBJ2-7, with TRBD2 matching 7 bases. The germline V gene encodes CDR1 KGHDR and CDR2 SFDVKD. This CDR3 region has 15 residues. V was clipped by 4 bases and J by 5 bases; unmatched bases: 10. CDR3 residues: CATSDSKKGGDEQYF. DNA for the CDR3: TGTGCCACCAGTGACTCAAAAAAGGGAGGGGACGAGCAGTACTTC.

This clone was seen just once. The chain links TRBV19 to TRBJ1-2; weak D call: TRBD1 (6 bases). CDR3 length: 13 residues. CDR1 and CDR2 (germline): LNHDA, SQIVND (reference sequence). V was shortened by 6 bases and J by 3 bases, with 11 bases between the two germline ends. The CDR3 DNA is TGTGCCAGTAGAACACAGGGACACTATGGCTACACCTTC. It translates to CASRTQGHYGYTF.

V usage is TRBV6-5 and J usage is TRBJ1-4; 9 nucleotides line up with TRBD1. The CDR3 is 13 residues long. The germline V gene encodes CDR1 MNHEY and CDR2 SVGAGI. V lost 6 bases, J lost 6 bases, and 2 bases stayed unmatched. The CDR3 bases are TGTGCCAGCAGCTGGGACAGGGATGAAAAACTGTTTTTT. Protein product: CASSWDRDEKLFF.

The rearrangement uses TRBV4-2 and TRBJ2-1, with D possibly matching TRBD2 (5 bases). The CDR3 length is 16 residues. The V end was cut by 0 bases, the J end by 7 bases, with 16 bases between. Germline assignment: CDR1 LGHNA and CDR2 YNFKEQ. The CDR3 DNA follows: TGTGCCAGCAGCCAAGAGATGCCCGGACTGCGGAATGAGCAGTTCTTC. Amino acid sequence: CASSQEMPGLRNEQFF.

This clone was found once. The junction shows a germline mismatch at one end, possibly a read error. This chain joins TRBV6-1 and TRBJ1-3; TRBD1 matches at 7 bases. The CDR3 length is 16 residues. Germline V CDR1 and CDR2: MNHNS, SASEGT. This CDR3 reads CASREGQADPGNTIYF. In DNA, the CDR3 is TGTGCCAGCAGAGAAGGACAGGCCGATCCTGGAAACACCATATATTTT.